The clone carrying this T cell receptor beta chain occurred a few times. This specimen comes from a study of blood T cell repertoires in COVID-19. The V end was cut by 0 bases, the J end by 8 bases, with 14 bases between. CDR3 size: 15 residues. Germline CDR1 reads LNHNV; CDR2 reads YYDKDF (reference sequence). Data came from immunoSEQ multiplex PCR; TCRdb stores just in-frame clones and leaves some out. The table has 400,000 to 550,000 clones, about 85% seen once. The sequenced material came from PBMCs or T cells enriched from blood (not recorded which). The rearrangement links TRBV15 to TRBJ2-1, with a possible D match to TRBD1 (6 bases). The origin of this receptor is a woman between 18 and 30 years old with acute COVID-19. The CDR3 region has the DNA TGTGCCACCAGCAGAGAAGGACAGCCGAGCGATGAGCAGTTCTTC. The encoded protein is CATSREGQPSDEQFF.